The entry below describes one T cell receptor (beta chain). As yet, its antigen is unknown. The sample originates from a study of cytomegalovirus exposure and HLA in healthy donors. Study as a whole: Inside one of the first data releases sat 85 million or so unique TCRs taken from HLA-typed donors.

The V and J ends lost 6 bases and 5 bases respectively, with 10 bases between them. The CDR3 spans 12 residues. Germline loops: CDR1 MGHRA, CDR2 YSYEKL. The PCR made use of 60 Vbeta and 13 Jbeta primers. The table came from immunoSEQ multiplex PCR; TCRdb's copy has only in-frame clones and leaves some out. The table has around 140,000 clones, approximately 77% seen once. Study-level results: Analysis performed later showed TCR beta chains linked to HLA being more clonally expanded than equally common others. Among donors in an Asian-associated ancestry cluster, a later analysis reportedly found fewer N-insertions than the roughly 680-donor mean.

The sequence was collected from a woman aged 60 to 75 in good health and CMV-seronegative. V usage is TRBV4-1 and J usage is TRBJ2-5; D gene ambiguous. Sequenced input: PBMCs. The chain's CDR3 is CASSQRRETQYF. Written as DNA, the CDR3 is TGCGCCAGCAGTCAGAGGCGGGAGACCCAGTACTTC.